This T cell receptor (beta chain) emerged from a study of CD8 T cells in Susac syndrome. RNA, at roughly 0.5 to 1 ug, was reverse transcribed with random hexamers. Across 54 Vbeta and 13 Jbeta, immunoSEQ multiplex PCR amplified TCR beta CDR3. TCRdb itself ran the immunoSEQ multiplex PCR reads through MiXCR, one entry per CDR3 protein. The sample consists of approximately 170,000 distinct CDR3 sequences, approximately 93% of them appearing once. Trimming took 6 bases from V and 4 from J; bases not matched to a gene: 8. This CDR3 is 14 amino acids long. CDR1 is MNHEY, CDR2 SMNVEV, per germline (reference sequence). It was negative isolation that provided the CD8+ and CD4+ T cells, whereas TEMRA cells were enriched by FACS.

The chain is built from TRBV27 and TRBJ2-7; 8 bases map to TRBD1. Sequencing was performed on CD4+ T cells from PBMCs. This clonotype was obtained from a human donor with multiple sclerosis. This CDR3 reads CASSSGTGWYEQYF. The CDR3, as DNA: TGTGCCAGCAGCTCCGGGACAGGTTGGTACGAGCAGTACTTC.